The rows below give T cell receptor beta chains drawn from one sample of a study of shared clonotypes between healthy human individuals. The data were produced by immunoSEQ multiplex PCR, yet TCRdb's version contains in-frame clones alone and is incomplete. This table holds about 1 million clones, 65% to 75% found once. The sample was memory CD4+ T cells sorted from blood. These receptor sequences come from a man younger than 35 in good health. Each CDR3 is given with its conserved first and last residue. The D gene is left open where the match is weak. Clone size is stated in some rows and not others, as once, few, many or a class when expanded.

v_call: TRBV19
j_call: TRBJ1-3
d_call: .
clone_size: .
cdr3_nt: TGTGCCAGTACCCCCGAGCATTCTGGAAACACCATATATTTT
cdr3_aa: CASTPEHSGNTIYF

v_call: TRBV5-1
j_call: TRBJ1-3
d_call: .
clone_size: .
cdr3_nt: TGCGCCAGCAGAGTGGCCGCTGGAAACACCATATATTTT
cdr3_aa: CASRVAAGNTIYF

v_call: TRBV10-3
j_call: TRBJ1-4
d_call: .
clone_size: .
cdr3_nt: TGTGCCATCAGTGAACTCAGAGGGGAAGGTGAAAAACTGTTTTTT
cdr3_aa: CAISELRGEGEKLFF

v_call: TRBV5-1
j_call: TRBJ2-7
d_call: .
clone_size: .
cdr3_nt: TGCGCCAGCAGCTTGGCCTGGGCCGGGGGCGAGCAGTACTTC
cdr3_aa: CASSLAWAGGEQYF

v_call: TRBV6-1
j_call: TRBJ1-5
d_call: TRBD1
clone_size: .
cdr3_nt: TGTGCCAGCGGCTTCTTAGGACAGGGCAATCAGCCCCAGCATTTT
cdr3_aa: CASGFLGQGNQPQHF

v_call: TRBV7-2
j_call: TRBJ2-1
d_call: .
clone_size: .
cdr3_nt: TGTGCCAGCAGCTTAGTATCGGGAGCCTACAATGAGCAGTTCTTC
cdr3_aa: CASSLVSGAYNEQFF

v_call: TRBV28
j_call: TRBJ2-3
d_call: .
clone_size: few
cdr3_nt: TGTGCCAGCAGTTCAGTAAGGTCCAGCACAGATACGCAGTATTTT
cdr3_aa: CASSSVRSSTDTQYF

v_call: TRBV7-2
j_call: TRBJ2-7
d_call: .
clone_size: .
cdr3_nt: TGTGCCAGCACTTCCTTCGGGGAGCAGTACTTC
cdr3_aa: CASTSFGEQYF

v_call: TRBV7-2
j_call: TRBJ2-3
d_call: .
clone_size: .
cdr3_nt: TGTGCCAGCAGCCCCCTTTCAGCCCTTGCAGATACGCAGTATTTT
cdr3_aa: CASSPLSALADTQYF

v_call: TRBV7-2
j_call: TRBJ2-1
d_call: .
clone_size: .
cdr3_nt: TGTGCCAGCAGCTTAGTTACCTTCGGCAATGAGCAGTTCTTC
cdr3_aa: CASSLVTFGNEQFF

v_call: TRBV5-1
j_call: TRBJ2-7
d_call: TRBD1
clone_size: .
cdr3_nt: TGCGCCAGCAGCGGGACCGGGACAGGGGTTGGAGAGCAGTACTTC
cdr3_aa: CASSGTGTGVGEQYF

v_call: TRBV7-9
j_call: TRBJ1-2
d_call: .
clone_size: .
cdr3_nt: TGTGCCAGCAGCTTAGCGTCTGGGACCCAAGGCCGTGGCTACACCTTC
cdr3_aa: CASSLASGTQGRGYTF

v_call: TRBV11-2
j_call: TRBJ2-5
d_call: TRBD1
clone_size: many
cdr3_nt: TGTGCCAGCAACCTAAACCCAGGGGGCGCGGAGACCCAGTACTTC
cdr3_aa: CASNLNPGGAETQYF

v_call: TRBV11-2
j_call: TRBJ1-3
d_call: .
clone_size: .
cdr3_nt: TGTGCCAGCAGCTTATCAGGGGTTGACACCATATATTTT
cdr3_aa: CASSLSGVDTIYF

v_call: TRBV11-1
j_call: TRBJ2-5
d_call: TRBD1
clone_size: once
cdr3_nt: TGTGCCAGCAGCTCGGACAGGGAGACCCAGTACTTC
cdr3_aa: CASSSDRETQYF

v_call: TRBV7-9
j_call: TRBJ1-4
d_call: .
clone_size: .
cdr3_nt: TGTGCCAGCAGCTTAGGGGGTGAAAAACTGTTTTTT
cdr3_aa: CASSLGGEKLFF

v_call: TRBV10-1
j_call: TRBJ2-7
d_call: .
clone_size: .
cdr3_nt: TGCGCCAGCAGTGATCCGGGTCGGGGGTACGAGCAGTACTTC
cdr3_aa: CASSDPGRGYEQYF

v_call: TRBV2
j_call: TRBJ1-2
d_call: .
clone_size: few
cdr3_nt: TGTGCCAGCAGAGGGCAGCTCTATGGCTACACCTTC
cdr3_aa: CASRGQLYGYTF

v_call: TRBV6-5
j_call: TRBJ2-5
d_call: .
clone_size: .
cdr3_nt: TGTGCCGACGGATCTGGGGCAGACCAAGAGACCCAGTACTTC
cdr3_aa: CADGSGADQETQYF

v_call: TRBV5-1
j_call: TRBJ1-6
d_call: TRBD1
clone_size: .
cdr3_nt: TGCGCCAGCAGTCTCACAGGGGACACCTATAATTCACCCCTCCACTTT
cdr3_aa: CASSLTGDTYNSPLHF

v_call: TRBV30
j_call: TRBJ2-3
d_call: .
clone_size: .
cdr3_nt: TGTGCCTGGAGTGCCCCTAGCACAGATACGCAGTATTTT
cdr3_aa: CAWSAPSTDTQYF

v_call: TRBV5-1
j_call: TRBJ2-2
d_call: .
clone_size: .
cdr3_nt: TGCGCCAGCAGCTTGGATCCCGGGCGGAGCGGGGAGCTGTTTTTT
cdr3_aa: CASSLDPGRSGELFF

v_call: TRBV18
j_call: TRBJ2-3
d_call: .
clone_size: .
cdr3_nt: TGTGCCAGCTCACGCTACCCGGAGGGCACAGATACGCAGTATTTT
cdr3_aa: CASSRYPEGTDTQYF

v_call: TRBV11-2
j_call: TRBJ2-7
d_call: .
clone_size: .
cdr3_nt: TGTGCCAGCAGAGACAGGTTAAGCAGGAATGAGCAGTACTTC
cdr3_aa: CASRDRLSRNEQYF

v_call: TRBV10-3
j_call: TRBJ2-1
d_call: .
clone_size: .
cdr3_nt: TGTGCCATCAGGGAGGGGGCTACCAATGAGCAGTTCTTC
cdr3_aa: CAIREGATNEQFF

v_call: TRBV5-1
j_call: TRBJ1-2
d_call: TRBD1
clone_size: .
cdr3_nt: TGCGCCAGCAGCCCGGACAGGGGCGATTATGGCTACACCTTC
cdr3_aa: CASSPDRGDYGYTF